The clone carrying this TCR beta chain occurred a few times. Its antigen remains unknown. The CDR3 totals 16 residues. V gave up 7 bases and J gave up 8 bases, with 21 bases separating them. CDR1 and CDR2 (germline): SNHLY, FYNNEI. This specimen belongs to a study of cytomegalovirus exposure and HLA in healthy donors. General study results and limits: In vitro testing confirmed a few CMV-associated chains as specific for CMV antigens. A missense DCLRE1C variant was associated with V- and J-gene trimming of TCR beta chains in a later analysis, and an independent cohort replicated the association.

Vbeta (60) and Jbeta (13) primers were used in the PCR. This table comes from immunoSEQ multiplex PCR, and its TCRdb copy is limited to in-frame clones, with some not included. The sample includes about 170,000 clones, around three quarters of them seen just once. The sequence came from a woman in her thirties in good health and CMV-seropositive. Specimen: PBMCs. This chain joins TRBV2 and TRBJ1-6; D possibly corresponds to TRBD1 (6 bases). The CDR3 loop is CASTPRIDRWDSPLHF. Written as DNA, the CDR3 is TGTGCCAGCACTCCTCGGATAGACAGGTGGGATTCACCCCTCCACTTT.